The 3 T cell receptor beta chains below come from one sample, sequenced in a study of T cell repertoires in cytomegalovirus infection. TCRdb re-called the reads through MiXCR, storing one row per CDR3 protein. Among around 550,000 distinct CDR3 sequences listed, about 26% were seen once. The sequenced material came from PBMCs. Receptors originate from a human donor in good health (CMV status not recorded). Some clones in this sample may be carry-over from other donors' samples.

This clonotype was found many times. The chain has TRBV7-6 and TRBJ1-5; possibly TRBD1 for D (5 bases). The CDR3 runs 15 residues. Germline loops: CDR1 SGHVS, CDR2 FNYEAQ. V gave up 4 bases and J gave up 7 bases, with 17 bases separating them. The CDR3: CASSSGAGGRQPQHF. The DNA for the CDR3 is TGTGCCAGCAGCTCCGGGGCGGGCGGAAGGCAGCCCCAGCATTTT.

The V gene is TRBV28, the J gene TRBJ2-7, with TRBD1 matching 8 bases. CDR1 and CDR2 from the germline V gene are MDHEN and SYDVKM. The trim removed 7 bases at V and 6 bases at J, leaving 8 bases unmatched. The CDR3 loop spans 13 amino acids. In DNA form, the CDR3 reads TGTGCCAGCAACCAACAGGGGGTCGGCGAGCAGTACTTC. This translates into CASNQQGVGEQYF.

This clonotype was counted a few times. The gene calls are TRBV29-1 and TRBJ2-7; tentatively, D is TRBD1 or TRBD2 (5 bases each). The CDR3 covers 13 residues. Germline CDR1 and CDR2: SQVTM and ANQGSEA. CDR3 amino acids: CSAGGRSAYEQYF. The CDR3 nucleotides read TGCAGTGCTGGGGGACGCTCGGCCTACGAGCAGTACTTC.